The 14 T cell receptor beta chains below were found in one sample sequenced in a study of CD8 T cells in Susac syndrome. RNA, at about 0.45 to 1 ug, was reverse transcribed with random hexamers. MiXCR, applied by TCRdb to the immunoSEQ multiplex PCR reads, yields one record per CDR3 protein. The sample carries 150,000 to 180,000 distinct CDR3 sequences, roughly 94% recorded once. The specimen sequenced was CD8+ T cells from PBMCs. These receptors were obtained from a human donor with multiple sclerosis.

This chain uses TRBV20-1 with TRBJ2-7, with a weak D call TRBD2 (6 bases). The CDR3 runs 15 residues. Between the trimmed V and J ends, which lost 3 bases and 0 bases, there was a span of 15 bases. The germline V gene has CDR1 DFQATT and CDR2 SNEGSKA (reference sequence). CDR3 protein: CSARALGGISYEQYF. The CDR3 nucleotides read TGCAGTGCTAGGGCTCTTGGGGGGATCTCCTACGAGCAGTACTTC.

This clonotype was detected once. For the CDR3, the DNA is TGTGCCAGCAGCTTAAATATTCCAGATACGCAGTATTTT. This encodes CASSLNIPDTQYF. This rearrangement joins TRBV13 to TRBJ2-3; D not resolved. The CDR3 is 13 residues long. From germline, CDR1 is PRHDT and CDR2 FYEKMQ (reference sequence). Trimming pared 2 bases from V and 4 bases from J, leaving 7 bases between.

The chain combines TRBV6-1 with TRBJ1-2, with D hard to call. Between the trimmed V and J ends, which lost 4 bases and 1 base, there was a span of 13 bases. Germline values: CDR1 MNHNS, CDR2 SASEGT. The CDR3 sequence is 15 residues long. CDR3 in amino acids: CASSAESKVNYGYTF. The CDR3 nucleotides are TGTGCCAGCAGTGCCGAGTCAAAGGTTAACTATGGCTACACCTTC.

Of note for this clonotype: One end of the junction fails to match germline, which may point to a read error. DNA for the CDR3: TGCGCCGGCAGCCTGACATACATGAACACTGAAGCTTTCTTT. This encodes CAGSLTYMNTEAFF. The chain combines TRBV5-1 with TRBJ1-1; no definite D call. The CDR3 length is 14 residues. The germline V gene has CDR1 SGHRS and CDR2 YFSETQ.

The J gene is TRBJ1-2, the V gene TRBV28; D might be TRBD1 (5 bases). The CDR3 covers 14 residues. In germline, CDR1 is MDHEN, CDR2 SYDVKM. Deletions cut 1 base from V and 8 bases from J, with 14 bases between. The CDR3 sequence: CASSLLEGSSGYTF. CDR3 bases: TGTGCCAGCAGTTTATTGGAGGGGAGTAGCGGCTACACCTTC.

The chain combines TRBV12-3 or TRBV12-4 with TRBJ1-2; unclear D gene. The CDR3 is 15 residues long. Trimming removed 3 bases at V and 0 bases at J, with 11 bases between. CDR3 residues: CASSFGRRSNYGYTF. The DNA of the CDR3 is TGTGCCAGCAGTTTTGGCAGGAGATCTAACTATGGCTACACCTTC.

The CDR3 spells CSVERPGSSYEQYF. CDR3 sequence (DNA): TGCAGCGTTGAAAGGCCAGGGAGCTCCTACGAGCAGTACTTC. The V gene is TRBV29-1, the J gene TRBJ2-7; D is possibly TRBD1 or TRBD2 (5 bases each). The CDR3 runs 14 residues. Germline-derived CDR1 and CDR2 are SQVTM and ANQGSEA. Deletions cut 2 bases from V and 0 bases from J, with 11 bases between.

The chain uses TRBV29-1 and TRBJ2-2; the D gene is possibly TRBD2 (6 bases). Trimming left V 6 bases short and J 1 base short, with 12 bases between. The V gene's germline CDR1 is SQVTM and CDR2 ANQGSEA. The length of the CDR3 is 14 residues. The chain's CDR3 is CSVLLGLNTGELFF. The CDR3, as DNA: TGCAGCGTCCTCCTGGGACTGAACACCGGGGAGCTGTTTTTT.

V is TRBV13 and J is TRBJ1-2, with D perhaps matching TRBD1 (6 bases). Germline V gives CDR1 PRHDT, CDR2 FYEKMQ (reference sequence). CDR3 length: 14 amino acids. V was shortened by 2 bases and J by 3 bases, with 10 bases between the two germline ends. The CDR3 spells CASSLNRAYYGYTF. The CDR3 DNA is TGTGCCAGCAGCTTAAACAGGGCGTACTATGGCTACACCTTC.

The chain combines TRBV27 with TRBJ2-7, with D perhaps TRBD2 (6 bases). Germline V gene data show CDR1 as MNHEY and CDR2 as SMNVEV (reference sequence). Trimming left V 3 bases short and J 3 bases short, with 12 bases between. CDR3 length: 14 residues. Written as DNA, the CDR3 is TGTGCCAGCAGTTTTGGGGGGTCCGTCTACGAGCAGTACTTC. Translation: CASSFGGSVYEQYF.

The chain uses TRBV11-2 and TRBJ2-7; TRBD2 is a possible D gene (5 bases). This CDR3 spans 13 amino acids. CDR1 is SGHAT and CDR2 is FQNNGV in the germline V gene. The germline V and J ends were trimmed by 3 bases and 3 bases, with 9 bases remaining between them. The chain's CDR3 is CASSLRRGYEQYF. DNA for the CDR3: TGTGCCAGCAGCTTGAGACGGGGCTACGAGCAGTACTTC.

The V call is TRBV15, the J call TRBJ1-4; possibly TRBD1 for D (5 bases). Germline V gives CDR1 LNHNV, CDR2 YYDKDF (reference sequence). V was shortened by 3 bases and J by 0 bases, with 8 bases between the two germline ends. CDR3 length: 15 residues. The CDR3 DNA reads TGTGCCACCAGCAGGGTGACAGCAACTAATGAAAAACTGTTTTTT. This gives the protein CATSRVTATNEKLFF.

J is TRBJ2-1 and V is TRBV7-9, with a weak D call TRBD2 (5 bases). Germline values: CDR1 SEHNR, CDR2 FQNEAQ (reference sequence). The CDR3 runs 13 residues. V was clipped by 5 bases and J by 6 bases, with 11 bases between them. CDR3 protein: CASSRAAGNEQFF. The CDR3 nucleotides read TGTGCCAGCAGCCGGGCCGCGGGCAATGAGCAGTTCTTC.

CDR3 amino acids: CSALTRGRQKGGYTF. CDR3 nucleotides: TGCAGCGCCCTTACGAGGGGGCGGCAAAAAGGGGGCTACACCTTC. The rearrangement links TRBV29-1 to TRBJ1-2; 7 positions agree with TRBD1. Germline-derived CDR1 and CDR2 are SQVTM and ANQGSEA. This CDR3 region has 15 residues. V shed 7 bases and J 8 bases; nucleotides not matched to a gene: 19. Looking up the rest from reference TRBV29-1 and TRBJ1-2 gives the full variable domain: SAVISQKPSRDICQRGTSLTIQCQVDSQVTMMFWYRQQPGQSLTLIATANQGSEATYESGFVIDKFPISRPNLTFSTLTVSNMSPEDSSIYLCSALTRGRQKGGYTFGSGTRLTVV.